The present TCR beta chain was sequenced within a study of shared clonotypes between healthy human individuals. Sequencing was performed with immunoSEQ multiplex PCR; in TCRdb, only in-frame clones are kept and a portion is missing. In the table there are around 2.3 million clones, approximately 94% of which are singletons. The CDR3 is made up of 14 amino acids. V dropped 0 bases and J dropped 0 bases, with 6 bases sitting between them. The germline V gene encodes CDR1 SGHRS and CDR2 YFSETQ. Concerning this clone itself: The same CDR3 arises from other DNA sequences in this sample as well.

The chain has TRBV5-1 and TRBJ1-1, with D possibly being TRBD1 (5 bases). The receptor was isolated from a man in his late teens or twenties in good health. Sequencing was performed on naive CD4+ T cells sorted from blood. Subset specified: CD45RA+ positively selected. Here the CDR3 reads CASSLEGVNTEAFF. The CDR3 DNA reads TGCGCCAGCAGCTTGGAAGGGGTGAACACTGAAGCTTTCTTT.